Below are 27 T cell receptor beta chains sequenced from a single sample in a study of CD8 T cells in ankylosing spondylitis. MiXCR, run by TCRdb on the 5' RACE reads, gives a single entry per CDR3 protein. The data contain some 92,000 distinct CDR3 sequences, roughly 27% of them singletons. The sequencing input was blood, either unsorted or a sorted T cell fraction (not recorded which). The receptors were gathered from a male donor with ankylosing spondylitis or in good health (not recorded which).

V usage is TRBV5-5 and J usage is TRBJ1-6; D remains ambiguous. Trimming pared 0 bases from V and 3 bases from J, leaving 1 base between. The CDR3 runs to 13 residues. Looked up from germline, CDR1 is SGHKS and CDR2 is YYEKEE (reference sequence). CDR3: CASSLGYNSPLHF. The CDR3 region has the DNA TGTGCCAGCAGCTTGGGCTATAATTCACCCCTCCACTTT.

Worth noting for this clonotype: A read error may produce the germline difference seen at one junction end. The chain employs TRBV3-1 and TRBJ2-6, with TRBD2 matching 10 bases. Germline CDR1 LGHDT, CDR2 YNNKEL (reference sequence). The CDR3 runs 18 residues. The CDR3 loop reads CARHRVAGGVSGANGLTF. The CDR3 bases are TGTGCCAGACACAGGGTAGCGGGAGGAGTCTCTGGGGCCAACGGCCTGACTTTC.

This clonotype was seen ten or more times. The chain recombines TRBV5-1 with TRBJ2-5; tentatively, D is TRBD2 (6 bases). The CDR3 contains 14 residues. Trimming took 2 bases from V and 6 from J, leaving 14 bases between them. Germline assignment: CDR1 SGHRS and CDR2 YFSETQ. As DNA, the CDR3 is TGCGCCAGCAGCTTAAACTGGAGGGATCAGACCCAGTACTTC. It is translated as CASSLNWRDQTQYF. The full variable domain, its missing parts supplied by reference TRBV5-1 and TRBJ2-5, is KAGVTQTPRYLIKTRGQQVTLSCSPISGHRSVSWYQQTPGQGLQFLFEYFSETQRNKGNFPGRFSGRQFSNSRSEMNVSTLELGDSALYLCASSLNWRDQTQYFGPGTRLLVL.

Comments on this clonotype: Because it lacks the conserved phenylalanine or tryptophan at the end, this CDR3 is likely a read error. The chain employs TRBV20-1 and TRBJ2-2; 7 bases map to TRBD2. Germline CDR1 reads DFQATT; CDR2 reads SNEGSKA (reference sequence). This CDR3 has 14 amino acids. V lost 6 bases and J lost 1; bases outside the gene matches: 5. In DNA form, the CDR3 reads TGCAGTGCCAATATAGCGGGGAACACCGGGGAGCTGTTTTCT. As protein: CSANIAGNTGELFS.

The chain couples TRBV20-1 to TRBJ2-1, with D tentatively TRBD2 (7 bases). V lost 3 bases and J lost 0, with 12 bases in between. This CDR3 has 15 residues. The V gene's germline CDR1 is DFQATT and CDR2 SNEGSKA (reference sequence). The CDR3 loop reads CSARGGGSSYNEQFF. The DNA of the CDR3 is TGCAGTGCTAGGGGGGGCGGGAGCTCCTACAATGAGCAGTTCTTC.

This clonotype has ten or more counts. The J gene is TRBJ1-2, the V gene TRBV20-1; D unresolved. The CDR3 sequence is 14 residues long. V lost 6 bases and J lost 7, with 21 bases in between. Germline loops: CDR1 DFQATT, CDR2 SNEGSKA (reference sequence). The CDR3 protein is CSARKTGLQSGYTF. As DNA, the CDR3 is TGCAGTGCCCGGAAAACCGGGCTTCAGTCTGGCTACACCTTC.

The CDR3 reads CSARSRGLPTDTQYF. In nucleotides, the CDR3 is TGCAGTGCTAGATCCCGGGGACTACCCACAGATACGCAGTATTTT. The chain employs TRBV20-1 and TRBJ2-3, with TRBD2 matching 7 bases. The germline V gene has CDR1 DFQATT and CDR2 SNEGSKA (reference sequence). The CDR3 runs to 15 residues. After removal of 2 bases from V and 2 bases from J, the junction contained 7 bases not matched to a gene.

This rearrangement joins TRBV25-1 to TRBJ2-7; the D is unclear. From germline, CDR1 is MGHDK and CDR2 SYGVNS. The V and J ends lost 8 bases and 2 bases respectively, with 7 bases between them. The CDR3 spans 11 residues. The CDR3 reads CASQRAYEQYF. In nucleotides, the CDR3 is TGTGCCAGCCAGAGAGCCTACGAGCAGTACTTC.

A note on this clonotype: This sequence may be a read error, since a much larger clone differs from it by one base. The genes are TRBV3-1 and TRBJ2-7; D uncertain. Germline CDR1 and CDR2: LGHDT and YNNKEL (reference sequence). Trimming shortened V by 4 bases and J by 4 bases, and 8 bases separated the two germline ends. The CDR3 totals 12 residues. CDR3 sequence (DNA): TGTGCCAGCAGCCGGAACGGGTACGAGCAGTACTTC. Its translation is CASSRNGYEQYF.

This clonotype showed up just a few times. V gene TRBV20-1 combines with J gene TRBJ1-5, with unresolved D. V was cut by 6 bases and J by 4 bases, with 10 bases left in between. The germline V gene encodes CDR1 DFQATT and CDR2 SNEGSKA (reference sequence). The CDR3 consists of 12 residues. CDR3 sequence (DNA): TGCAGTGCCGACCAGAGGAATCAGCCCCAGCATTTT. Amino acids: CSADQRNQPQHF.

The chain carries TRBV7-6 and TRBJ1-5; unclear D gene. The ends were cut back, 5 bases at V and 5 bases at J, with 10 bases in the middle. The CDR3 spans 13 residues. Germline V lookup: CDR1 SGHVS, CDR2 FNYEAQ. CDR3 loop: CASSQAVDQPQHF. CDR3 coding DNA: TGTGCCAGCAGCCAAGCGGTCGATCAGCCCCAGCATTTT.

This clonotype came up a few times. The J gene is TRBJ1-5, the V gene TRBV19, with 9 bases identical to TRBD1. This CDR3 contains 18 residues. Trimming cost V 8 bases and J 2 bases; bases outside gene matches: 16. The germline V gene has CDR1 LNHDA and CDR2 SQIVND (reference sequence). CDR3 bases: TGTGCCAGTCGGAGGACAGGGGTGGGTTCTTGGGGCAATCAGCCCCAGCATTTT. This encodes CASRRTGVGSWGNQPQHF.

The V and J genes are TRBV12-3 or TRBV12-4 and TRBJ1-1; the D gene is possibly TRBD1 (5 bases). This CDR3 has 13 residues. Trimming removed 5 bases at V and 8 bases at J, with 15 bases between. CDR3 amino acids: CASSRDAASEAFF. The CDR3 DNA sequence: TGTGCCAGCAGTCGGGACGCCGCCTCCGAAGCTTTCTTT.

This clonotype was counted a few times. The chain has TRBV20-1 and TRBJ2-1, with D hard to call. Trimming left V 0 bases short and J 1 base short, with 13 bases between. This CDR3 has 16 amino acids. The V gene's germline CDR1 is DFQATT and CDR2 SNEGSKA (reference sequence). In DNA, the CDR3 is TGCAGTGCTAGAGATCACCTGAAGCCTTCCTACAATGAGCAGTTCTTC. Residues: CSARDHLKPSYNEQFF.

J is TRBJ2-7 and V is TRBV5-6; TRBD1 or TRBD2 may be the D gene (5 bases each). Trimming cost V 3 bases and J 2 bases, with 15 bases left between them. The germline V gene encodes CDR1 SGHDT and CDR2 YYEEEE. The CDR3 totals 15 residues. CDR3: CASSSGRGIPYEQYV. DNA of the CDR3: TGTGCCAGCAGCTCGGGCCGGGGCATACCCTACGAGCAGTACGTC.

The V gene is TRBV5-5, the J gene TRBJ1-1; 8 bases match TRBD1. There are 15 residues in the CDR3. Germline CDR1 is SGHKS and CDR2 is YYEKEE (reference sequence). With V trimmed by 0 bases and J by 5 bases, 6 bases remained unmatched. The CDR3 is CASSLGRTGLTEAFF. The DNA for the CDR3 is TGTGCCAGCAGCTTGGGACGGACAGGGCTGACTGAAGCTTTCTTT.

This clonotype was detected once. V is TRBV14 and J is TRBJ2-1; TRBD2 aligns across 7 bases. This CDR3 has 16 amino acids. Trimming took 2 bases from V and 2 from J; bases not matched to a gene: 6. The germline V gene encodes CDR1 SGHDN and CDR2 FVKESK. The CDR3 sequence: CASSQRLASTYNEQFF. In DNA, the CDR3 is TGTGCCAGCAGCCAAAGACTAGCCTCAACCTACAATGAGCAGTTCTTC.

This clonotype appeared a few times. The J gene is TRBJ2-4, the V gene TRBV20-1, with D possibly called TRBD1 or TRBD2 (5 bases each). The ends were cut back, 7 bases at V and 8 bases at J, with 15 bases in the middle. The CDR3 has 12 amino acids. The V gene's germline CDR1 is DFQATT and CDR2 SNEGSKA (reference sequence). The CDR3 sequence: CSVGDPRDIQYF. The CDR3 DNA reads TGCAGTGTTGGGGACCCCCGGGACATTCAGTACTTC.

This clonotype was counted at least ten times. This sequence joins TRBV20-1 and TRBJ2-3; 14 positions match TRBD2. From germline, CDR1 is DFQATT and CDR2 SNEGSKA (reference sequence). The CDR3 spans 18 residues. Trimming removed 0 bases from V and 3 bases from J; junction bases left unmatched: 8. This CDR3 reads CSARDPGLAGVRTDTQYF. The CDR3 DNA follows: TGCAGTGCTAGAGATCCGGGACTAGCGGGAGTTAGGACAGATACGCAGTATTTT.

This clonotype turned up a few times. The rearrangement links TRBV15 to TRBJ2-2; D gene ambiguous. Looked up from germline, CDR1 is LNHNV and CDR2 is YYDKDF (reference sequence). Trimming shortened V by 0 bases and J by 6 bases, and 23 bases separated the two germline ends. CDR3 length: 19 amino acids. The CDR3 is CATSREGPDARKVSGELFF. The CDR3 coding sequence is TGTGCCACCAGCAGAGAGGGCCCCGATGCTCGGAAGGTTTCCGGGGAGCTGTTTTTT.

The table lists this clonotype with a few counts. The chain carries TRBV7-3 and TRBJ2-3; D not certain. V gave up 5 bases and J gave up 0 bases, with 15 bases separating them. This CDR3 is built from 16 residues. Germline V gene data show CDR1 as SGHTA and CDR2 as FQGTGA. The CDR3 loop reads CASSPFMPSSTDTQYF. CDR3 coding DNA: TGTGCCAGCAGCCCGTTCATGCCAAGTAGCACAGATACGCAGTATTTT.

The chain couples TRBV5-1 to TRBJ2-1, with D possibly being TRBD2 (5 bases). This CDR3 comprises 14 residues. V was pared by 1 base and J by 9 bases, with 14 bases between. The V gene's germline CDR1 is SGHRS and CDR2 YFSETQ. The CDR3 loop is CASSLLAGIGEQFF. The CDR3 DNA is TGCGCCAGCAGCTTGTTGGCGGGTATAGGTGAGCAGTTCTTC.

The chain is built from TRBV20-1 and TRBJ2-5, with 8 bases that match TRBD1. The trim removed 6 bases at V and 4 bases at J, leaving 10 bases unmatched. Germline assignment: CDR1 DFQATT and CDR2 SNEGSKA (reference sequence). This CDR3 is built from 14 residues. This CDR3 is CSAKTGQGLETQYF. CDR3 nucleotides: TGCAGTGCCAAAACCGGACAGGGTTTAGAGACCCAGTACTTC.

This clonotype was counted between two and nine times. The J gene is TRBJ2-5, the V gene TRBV20-1, with D uncertain. The CDR3 totals 16 residues. The germline CDR1 and CDR2 sequences are DFQATT and SNEGSKA (reference sequence). V lost 2 bases and J lost 3, with 19 bases in between. CDR3 nucleotide sequence: TGCAGTGCTAGAATCCGGGCGCTATCTACCAAAGAGACCCAGTACTTC. Encoded protein: CSARIRALSTKETQYF.

The CDR3 DNA sequence: TGTGCCAGCAGTTTAGGGTACCCCGGGGACATTCAGTACTTC. Protein sequence: CASSLGYPGDIQYF. The J gene is TRBJ2-4, the V gene TRBV12-3 or TRBV12-4, with D tentatively TRBD2 (5 bases). Trimming stripped 1 base from V and 8 bases from J, with 12 bases between. This CDR3 region has 14 residues.

The CDR3 DNA reads as TGTGCCAGCAGCTTGGAGGAGGGGGGTTTCACCTACGAGCAGTACGTC. Encoded protein: CASSLEEGGFTYEQYV. This chain links TRBV5-6 with TRBJ2-7; D could derive from TRBD1 or TRBD2 (6 bases each). CDR3 length: 16 residues. CDR1 is SGHDT, CDR2 YYEEEE, per germline. V lost 0 bases, J lost 2 bases, and 15 bases lay in between.

The sample holds a few counts of this clonotype. The gene calls are TRBV20-1 and TRBJ1-2, with D hard to call. V lost 0 bases to trimming and J lost 2 bases, with 7 bases between them. The CDR3 contains 13 residues. The germline CDR1 and CDR2 sequences are DFQATT and SNEGSKA (reference sequence). The DNA of the CDR3 is TGCAGTGCTAGAGATGGGCAAAACTATGGCTACACCTTC. Its translation: CSARDGQNYGYTF.